This T cell receptor (beta chain) was found in a study of high-grade serous ovarian cancer treatment subgroups. General study findings and limits: TCR clonal relatedness correlated positively with neoantigen level. Same-patient tumor repertoires overlapped at roughly 0.095 to 0.85; different patients barely overlapped. Spatial context was lost because tumors were sequenced in bulk.

As concerns this clone: Its antigen is still unknown.

In germline, CDR1 is MNHEY, CDR2 SMNVEV (reference sequence). CDR3 length: 15 amino acids. Trimming shortened V by 6 bases and J by 0 bases, and 12 bases separated the two germline ends. The tumor samples were collected prior to definitive surgery or chemotherapy. This table comes from immunoSEQ multiplex PCR, and its TCRdb copy is limited to in-frame clones, with some not included. This table has several hundred clones, about 80% appearing once. The chain is built from TRBV27 and TRBJ1-3; no definite D call. Sequences were obtained from tumor tissue. This clonotype originated in a human donor with high-grade serous ovarian cancer. In DNA, the CDR3 is TGTGCCAGCAGCTCGACTCCTTACTCTGGAAACACCATATATTTT. It encodes CASSSTPYSGNTIYF.